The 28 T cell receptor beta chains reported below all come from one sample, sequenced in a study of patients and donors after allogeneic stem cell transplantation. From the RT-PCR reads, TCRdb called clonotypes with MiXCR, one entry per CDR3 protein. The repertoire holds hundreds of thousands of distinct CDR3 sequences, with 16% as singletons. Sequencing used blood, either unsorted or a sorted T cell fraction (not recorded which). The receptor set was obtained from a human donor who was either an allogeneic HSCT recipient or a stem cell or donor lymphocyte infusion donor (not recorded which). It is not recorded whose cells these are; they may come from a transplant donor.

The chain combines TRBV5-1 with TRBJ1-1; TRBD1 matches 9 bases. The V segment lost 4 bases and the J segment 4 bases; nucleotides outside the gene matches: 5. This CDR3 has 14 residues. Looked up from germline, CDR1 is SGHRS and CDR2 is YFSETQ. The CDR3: CASSGDRASTEAFF. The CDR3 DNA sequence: TGCGCCAGCAGCGGGGACAGGGCGAGCACTGAAGCTTTCTTT.

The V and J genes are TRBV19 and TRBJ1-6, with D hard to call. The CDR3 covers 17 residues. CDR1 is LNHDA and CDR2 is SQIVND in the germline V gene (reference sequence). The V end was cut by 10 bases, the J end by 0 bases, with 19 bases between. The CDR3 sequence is CATSWGPMTSYNSPLHF. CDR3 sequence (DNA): TGTGCCACCTCGTGGGGTCCCATGACCTCCTATAATTCACCCCTCCACTTT.

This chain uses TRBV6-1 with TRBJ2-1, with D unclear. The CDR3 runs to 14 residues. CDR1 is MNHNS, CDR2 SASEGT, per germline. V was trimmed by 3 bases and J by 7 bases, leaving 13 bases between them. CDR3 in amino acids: CASSDGPDLNEQFF. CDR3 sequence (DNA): TGTGCCAGCAGTGATGGACCAGATTTGAATGAGCAGTTCTTC.

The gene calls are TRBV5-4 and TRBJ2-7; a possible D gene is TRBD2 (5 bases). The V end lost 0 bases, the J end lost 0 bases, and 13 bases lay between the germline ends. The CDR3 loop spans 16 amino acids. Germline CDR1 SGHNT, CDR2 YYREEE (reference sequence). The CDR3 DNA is TGTGCCAGCAGCTTGGGGGGAGAACCCAGCTCCTACGAGCAGTACTTC. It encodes CASSLGGEPSSYEQYF.

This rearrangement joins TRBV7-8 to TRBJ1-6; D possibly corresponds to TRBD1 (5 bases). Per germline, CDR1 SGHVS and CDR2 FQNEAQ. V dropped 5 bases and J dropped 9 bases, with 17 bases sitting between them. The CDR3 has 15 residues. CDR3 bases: TGTGCCAGCAGCCCATCCAGGGTTAGCGGTTCACCCCTCCACTTT. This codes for CASSPSRVSGSPLHF.

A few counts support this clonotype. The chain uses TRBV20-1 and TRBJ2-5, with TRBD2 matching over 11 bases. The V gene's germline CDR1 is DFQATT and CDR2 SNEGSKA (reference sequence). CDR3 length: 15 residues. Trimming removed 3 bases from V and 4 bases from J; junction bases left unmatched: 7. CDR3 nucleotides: TGCAGTGCTAGGCCAATTACTAGCGGGAGAGAGACCCAGTACTTC. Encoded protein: CSARPITSGRETQYF.

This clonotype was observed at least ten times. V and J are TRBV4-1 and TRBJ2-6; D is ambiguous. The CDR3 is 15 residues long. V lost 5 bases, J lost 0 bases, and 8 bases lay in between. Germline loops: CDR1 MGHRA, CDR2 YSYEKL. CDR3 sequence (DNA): TGCGCCAGCAGCAAAGGGATCTCTGGGGCCAACGTCCTGACTTTC. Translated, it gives CASSKGISGANVLTF.

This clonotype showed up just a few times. The CDR3 region has the DNA TGCAGTGCTAGCCGCCCGTTTGCACTAGCGGGGGCCGCCTACGAGCAGTACTTC. Its protein is CSASRPFALAGAAYEQYF. The chain employs TRBV20-1 and TRBJ2-7; 11 bases fit TRBD2. J was trimmed by 2 bases and V by 3 bases; bases with no gene match: 15. Germline CDR1 DFQATT, CDR2 SNEGSKA (reference sequence). The CDR3 contains 18 residues.

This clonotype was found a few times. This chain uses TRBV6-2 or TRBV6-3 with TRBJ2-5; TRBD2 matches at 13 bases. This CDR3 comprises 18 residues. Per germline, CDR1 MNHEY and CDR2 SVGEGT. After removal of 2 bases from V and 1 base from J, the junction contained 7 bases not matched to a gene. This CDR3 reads CASSYRHWTSGGQETQYF. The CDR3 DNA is TGTGCCAGCAGTTACAGACATTGGACTAGCGGGGGCCAAGAGACCCAGTACTTC.

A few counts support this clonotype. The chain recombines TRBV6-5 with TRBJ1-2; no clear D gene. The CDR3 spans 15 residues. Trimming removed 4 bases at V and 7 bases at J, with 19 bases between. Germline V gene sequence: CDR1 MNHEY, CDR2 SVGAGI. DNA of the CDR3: TGTGCCAGCAGTTCCGCTGACTTGGACGGTAGTGGCTACACCTTC. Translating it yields CASSSADLDGSGYTF.

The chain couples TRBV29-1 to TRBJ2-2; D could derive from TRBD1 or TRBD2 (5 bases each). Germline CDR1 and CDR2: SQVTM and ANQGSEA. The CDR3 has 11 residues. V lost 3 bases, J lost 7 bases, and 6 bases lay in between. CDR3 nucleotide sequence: TGCAGCGTTGATGGGGGCGGGGAGCTGTTTTTT. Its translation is CSVDGGGELFF.

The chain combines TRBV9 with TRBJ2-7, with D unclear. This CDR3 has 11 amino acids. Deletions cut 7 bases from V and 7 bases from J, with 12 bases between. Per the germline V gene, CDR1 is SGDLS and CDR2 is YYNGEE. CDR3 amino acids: CASGPFREQYF. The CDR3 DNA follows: TGTGCCAGCGGTCCCTTTCGGGAGCAGTACTTC.

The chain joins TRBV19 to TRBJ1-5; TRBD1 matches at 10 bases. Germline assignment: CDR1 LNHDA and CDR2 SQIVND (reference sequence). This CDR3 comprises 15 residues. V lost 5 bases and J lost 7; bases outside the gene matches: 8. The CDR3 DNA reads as TGTGCCAGTAGTGGCGATGACAGGGGGCCCCAGCCCCAGCATTTT. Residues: CASSGDDRGPQPQHF. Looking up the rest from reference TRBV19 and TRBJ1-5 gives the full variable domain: DGGITQSPKYLFRKEGQNVTLSCEQNLNHDAMYWYRQDPGQGLRLIYYSQIVNDFQKGDIAEGYSVSREKKESFPLTVTSAQKNPTAFYLCASSGDDRGPQPQHFGDGTRLSIL.

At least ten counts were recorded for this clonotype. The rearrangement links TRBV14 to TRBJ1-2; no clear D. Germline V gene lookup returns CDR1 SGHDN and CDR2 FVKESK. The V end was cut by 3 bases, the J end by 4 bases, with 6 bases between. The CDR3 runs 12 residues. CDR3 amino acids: CASSQRTYGYTF. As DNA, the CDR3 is TGTGCCAGCAGCCAGAGGACCTATGGCTACACCTTC.

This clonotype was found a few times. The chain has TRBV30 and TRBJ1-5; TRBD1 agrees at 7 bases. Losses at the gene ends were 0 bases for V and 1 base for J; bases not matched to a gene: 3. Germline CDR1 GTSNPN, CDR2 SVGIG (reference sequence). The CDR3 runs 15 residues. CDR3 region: CAWSVTGSSNQPQHF. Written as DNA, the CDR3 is TGTGCCTGGAGTGTGACAGGGTCAAGCAATCAGCCCCAGCATTTT. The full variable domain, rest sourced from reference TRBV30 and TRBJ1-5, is SQTIHQWPATLVQPVGSPLSLECTVEGTSNPNLYWYRQAAGRGLQLLFYSVGIGQISSEVPQNLSASRPQDRQFILSSKKLLLSDSGFYLCAWSVTGSSNQPQHFGDGTRLSIL.

The CDR3 loop is CASSFGTARQETQYF. In DNA form, the CDR3 reads TGTGCCAGTAGTTTTGGGACAGCAAGACAAGAGACCCAGTACTTC. The chain is built from TRBV19 and TRBJ2-5; 7 positions agree with TRBD1. CDR3 length: 15 residues. J was trimmed by 2 bases and V by 5 bases; bases with no gene match: 8. Germline CDR1 is LNHDA and CDR2 is SQIVND (reference sequence).

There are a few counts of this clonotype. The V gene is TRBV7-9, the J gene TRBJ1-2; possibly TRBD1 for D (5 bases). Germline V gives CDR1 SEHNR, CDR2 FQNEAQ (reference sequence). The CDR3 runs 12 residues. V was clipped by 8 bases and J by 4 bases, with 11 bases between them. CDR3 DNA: TGTGCCAGCTCAGGGCAGTCCTATGGCTACACCTTC. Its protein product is CASSGQSYGYTF. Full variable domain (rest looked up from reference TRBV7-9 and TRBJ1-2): DTGVSQNPRHKITKRGQNVTFRCDPISEHNRLYWYRQTLGQGPEFLTYFQNEAQLEKSRLLSDRFSAERPKGSFSTLEIQRTEQGDSAMYLCASSGQSYGYTFGSGTRLTVV.

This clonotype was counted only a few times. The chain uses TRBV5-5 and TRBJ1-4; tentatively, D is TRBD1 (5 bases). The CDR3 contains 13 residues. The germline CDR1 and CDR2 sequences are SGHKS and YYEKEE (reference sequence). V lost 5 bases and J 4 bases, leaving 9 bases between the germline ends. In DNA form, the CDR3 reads TGTGCCAGCAGGCGACAGAGTAATGAAAAACTGTTTTTT. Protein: CASRRQSNEKLFF.

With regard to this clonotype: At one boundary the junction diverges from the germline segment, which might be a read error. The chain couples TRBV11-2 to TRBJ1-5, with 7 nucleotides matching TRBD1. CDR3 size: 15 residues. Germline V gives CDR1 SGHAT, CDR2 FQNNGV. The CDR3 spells CASSVDYRGGQPQHF. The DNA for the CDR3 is TGTGCCAGCAGCGTAGACTACAGGGGCGGTCAGCCCCAGCATTTT.

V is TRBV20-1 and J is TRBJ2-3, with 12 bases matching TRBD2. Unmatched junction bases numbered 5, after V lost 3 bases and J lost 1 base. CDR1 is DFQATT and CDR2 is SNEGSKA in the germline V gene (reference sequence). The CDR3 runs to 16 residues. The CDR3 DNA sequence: TGCAGTGCTAGCCATCTAGCGGGAGGGGGCACAGATACGCAGTATTTT. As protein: CSASHLAGGGTDTQYF.

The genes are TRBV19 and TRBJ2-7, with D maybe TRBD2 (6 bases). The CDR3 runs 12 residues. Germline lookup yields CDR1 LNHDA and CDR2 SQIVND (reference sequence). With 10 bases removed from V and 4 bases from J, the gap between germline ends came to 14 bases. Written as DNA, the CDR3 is TGTGCCACCTCGGGGGTAGCTTACGAGCAGTACTTC. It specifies CATSGVAYEQYF.

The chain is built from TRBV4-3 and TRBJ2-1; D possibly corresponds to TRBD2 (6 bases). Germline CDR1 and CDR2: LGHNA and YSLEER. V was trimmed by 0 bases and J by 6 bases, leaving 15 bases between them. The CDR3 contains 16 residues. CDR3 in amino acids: CASSQDTLARGNEQFF. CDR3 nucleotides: TGCGCCAGCAGCCAAGATACCCTAGCGAGGGGCAATGAGCAGTTCTTC.

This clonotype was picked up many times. In DNA, the CDR3 is TGCAGTGCCGGGACAGTAAACACCGGGGAGCTGTTTTTT. It encodes CSAGTVNTGELFF. The chain has TRBV20-1 and TRBJ2-2; TRBD1 matches at 7 bases. The CDR3 consists of 13 residues. V trimming: 6 bases; J trimming: 2 bases; junction bases outside the gene matches: 3. Germline V gene lookup returns CDR1 DFQATT and CDR2 SNEGSKA (reference sequence).

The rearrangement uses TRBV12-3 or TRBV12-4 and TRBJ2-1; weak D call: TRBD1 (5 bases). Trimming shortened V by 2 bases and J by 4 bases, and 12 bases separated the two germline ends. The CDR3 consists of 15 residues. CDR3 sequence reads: CASSLKDTKYNEQFF. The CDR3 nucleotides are TGTGCCAGCAGTTTAAAGGACACGAAATACAATGAGCAGTTCTTC.

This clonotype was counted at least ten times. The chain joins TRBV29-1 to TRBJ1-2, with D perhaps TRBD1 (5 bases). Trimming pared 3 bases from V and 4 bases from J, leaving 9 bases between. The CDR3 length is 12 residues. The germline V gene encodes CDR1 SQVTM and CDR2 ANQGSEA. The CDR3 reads CSVDPGPYGYTF. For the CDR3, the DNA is TGCAGCGTTGATCCAGGGCCCTATGGCTACACCTTC.

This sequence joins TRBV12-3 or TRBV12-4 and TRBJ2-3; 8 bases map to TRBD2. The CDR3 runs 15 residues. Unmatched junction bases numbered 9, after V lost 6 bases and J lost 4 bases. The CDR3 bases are TGTGCCAGCAGCCCTTTATGGACTAGCCCAGATACGCAGTATTTT. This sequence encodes CASSPLWTSPDTQYF.

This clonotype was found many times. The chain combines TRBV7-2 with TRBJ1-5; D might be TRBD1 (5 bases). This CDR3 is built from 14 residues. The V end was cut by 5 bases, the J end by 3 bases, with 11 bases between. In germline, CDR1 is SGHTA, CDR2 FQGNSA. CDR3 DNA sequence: TGTGCCAGCAGCCAAGACAGAAACAATCAGCCCCAGCATTTT. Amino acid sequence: CASSQDRNNQPQHF.

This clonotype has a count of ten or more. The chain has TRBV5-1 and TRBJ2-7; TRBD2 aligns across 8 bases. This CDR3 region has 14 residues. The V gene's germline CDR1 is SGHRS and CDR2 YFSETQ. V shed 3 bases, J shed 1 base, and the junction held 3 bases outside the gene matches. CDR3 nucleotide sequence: TGCGCCAGCAGCTCGGAGCGGGGGTCCTACGAGCAGTACTTC. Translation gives CASSSERGSYEQYF.